This TCR beta chain was sequenced for a study of blood T cells in healthy people across ages. The study's findings and limits: Across the age range, TCR beta diversity per million T cells fell in a roughly linear way.

Germline V lookup: CDR1 MNHEY, CDR2 SVGEGT. V lost 2 bases and J 4 bases, leaving 18 bases between the germline ends. This CDR3 has 18 amino acids. A minimum of 7 million PBMCs was isolated per sample. For the second PCR, which ran for about 6 to 12 cycles, a sample-barcoded 5' primer and a J-beta primer mix were used. One entry per CDR3 protein results from TCRdb running MiXCR on the 5' RACE reads. The table records 710,000 or so distinct CDR3 sequences, less than 40% of them present only once. This clonotype was seen repeatedly, ten times or more. Its matching antigen is unknown. Material for sequencing was blood. The clonotype comes from a woman older than 75 in good health. This chain uses TRBV6-2 or TRBV6-3 with TRBJ2-6; D is perhaps TRBD1 (6 bases). CDR3 coding DNA: TGTGCCAGCAGTTACCTAACAGGGTCCGGGAAAGGGGCCAACGTCCTGACTTTC. This encodes CASSYLTGSGKGANVLTF.